This TCR beta chain was obtained from a study of T cell responses to AZD1222 COVID-19 vaccine (dated by TCRdb to about 2021). Some background on the complete study: A total of about 230 trial participants underwent TCR sequencing, of whom 207 received two doses of AZD1222 and about 25 received two doses of the MenACWY control vaccine. Trial participants were enrolled into age subgroups of 18-55, 56-69 and 70-plus years, which contained approximately 150, 30 and 60 TCR-sequenced participants, respectively. Paper-wide results and their limitations: Epitopes outside the regions mutated in the B.1.351 and B.1.1.7 variants were reportedly recognized by nearly half of the unique spike-specific TCRs. No day 14 peak-response samples were available, so repertoires were characterized only after the peak T cell response. The vaccine-associated CD4 TCRs covered the entire spike protein, and the dominant responses fell in regions 160-218 and 743-854. In the small 56-69-year group, the increase in depth fell short of significance, most likely because of low power. Participants were mostly white British, with more females than males. The authors suggested clonal diversity may have been underestimated. After two AZD1222 doses, both the breadth and the depth of spike-specific TCRs were significantly higher than at day 0 and than in MenACWY recipients. Conclusions about previously exposed vaccinees are limited, since just a handful of AZD1222 recipients were seropositive for SARS-CoV-2 at baseline.

Including cysteine and phenylalanine, the CDR3 has 16 amino acids. The kept DNA is CDR3 alone, 48 bases in frame from the first base. Reading the germline V gene gives CDR1 LGHNA and CDR2 YSLEER. V lost 3 bases and J lost 4 bases, and the count of bases not matched to a germline gene is 6. Read against the paper, the sample's time point label means: about 28 days (+/-7) after the second vaccine dose. AZD1222 recipients whose second dose came at about 4 weeks and those whose second dose came at about 12 weeks were combined into one group, since spike-specific TCR depth and breadth did not differ between the two schedules. Vaccinee samples came from UK trials COV001 and COV002, including a single-blind randomized controlled phase 2/3 trial of AZD1222 (ChAdOx1 nCoV-19) in healthy adults. For TCRbeta chain sequencing, PBMC samples were collected from trial participants at day 0 and at day 28 after the second dose.

On this clone itself: Its recognized antigen is unknown. Nothing much larger sits one base from this clone, and base qualities are not available.

The CDR3 regions of human TCRbeta chains were analyzed by immunosequencing. The authors' analysis ran thus. Repertoire TCRs were matched against a reference library of SARS-CoV-2-specific TCRs generated with the MIRA antigen-specificity platform. Breadth was defined as the fraction of unique TCRs that were SARS-CoV-2-associated. Depth was defined as the fraction of total T cells that were SARS-CoV-2-associated. Using the MIRA data, each spike-specific TCR was assigned both to the spike region to which the TCR was reactive and to a CD4 or CD8 class. Log10-transformed breadth and depth values were compared by one-way ANOVA with Sidak's multiple comparisons tests. TCRdb stores this immuneACCESS table with in-frame sequences only. Part of the clones is absent; in the studies checked, under half of the shortfall reflects unresolved V genes, and no reason is known for the rest. For V, J and clone size, that table is used; D and trimming come from the DNA. A total of over 60,000 clones appear in this sample, around 80% of them only once. Clones ranked in the top ten supply over 12% of the sample.

This sequence uses TRBV4-3 and TRBJ2-2; 9 of the junction bases match TRBD2. The receptor was derived from an adult who received the AZD1222 COVID-19 vaccine. Sequenced material: peripheral blood, taken 28 days after the second AZD1222 dose. At the DNA level, the sequence is TGCGCCAGCAGCCAGGGACTAGCCCTTTTCACCGGGGAGCTGTTTTTT. The encoded protein is CASSQGLALFTGELFF.